Sequencing of this TCR beta chain was carried out in a study of T cells in Graves' hyperthyroidism and ophthalmopathy. General study findings and limits: Blood also held most thyroid clonotypes expanded beyond 0.001.

The table lists this clonotype with many counts. What it recognizes is unknown. V gave up 7 bases and J gave up 8 bases, with 14 bases separating them. Germline-derived CDR1 and CDR2 are MDHEN and SYDVKM. The CDR3 length is 12 residues. Amplified TCR beta CDR3 regions came from RNA transcripts. The study used the HTBI primer set for a first-round RT-PCR of the TCR CDR3. TCRdb re-called the multiplex PCR reads through MiXCR, storing one row per CDR3 protein. This sample yields roughly 560,000 distinct CDR3 sequences, of which roughly 14% are seen a single time; roughly 4.3% belongs to the top ten. The material sequenced was blood. The sequence was obtained from a woman aged 40 to 50 with Graves' ophthalmopathy. The rearrangement uses TRBV28 and TRBJ1-2; no clear D gene. The chain's CDR3 is CASTVEARGYTF. The CDR3 nucleotides are TGTGCCAGCACCGTTGAGGCGCGCGGCTACACCTTC.